This T cell receptor (beta chain) appears in the sequencing data of a study of blood T cell repertoires in COVID-19. On the study more broadly: COVID-19 samples, acute and convalescent, were from the United States, Italy and Spain. T cells, B-cell-depleted T cells, or PBMCs provided the cDNA or gDNA that served as material.

In the authors' workflow: Nucleated cell counts were estimated from reference gene primer amplification. Clones were sequenced by immunoSEQ multiplex PCR, and TCRdb holds only the in-frame ones, with some missing. The D gene and trimming were derived from the DNA, and the V and J assignments and clone size from that table. This table holds roughly 200,000 clones, approximately 84% found once. J gave up 2 bases and V 7 bases, and 7 bases lay outside the gene matches. The germline V gene has CDR1 KGHDR and CDR2 SFDVKD. The CDR3 runs to 15 residues. Sequencing used peripheral blood. The receptor comes from a woman in her sixties or seventies with active or convalescent COVID-19. The genes are TRBV24-1 and TRBJ2-1; 7 bases are a match to TRBD2. CDR3 in amino acids: CATRAGREPYNEQFF. The CDR3 region has the DNA TGTGCCACCAGGGCAGGGCGGGAGCCCTACAATGAGCAGTTCTTC.